This T cell receptor (beta chain) appears in the sequencing data of a study of response to subunit inactivated influenza vaccine. The CDR3 covers 13 residues. V lost 7 bases to trimming and J lost 4 bases, with 11 bases between them. CDR1 and CDR2 (germline): SNHLY, FYNNEI. One entry per CDR3 protein results from TCRdb running MiXCR on the RT-PCR reads. The repertoire holds some 520,000 distinct CDR3 sequences, with 16% as singletons. J is TRBJ1-5 and V is TRBV2; the D is unclear. Sample: CD4+ T cells sorted from PBMCs, taken about 23 months after vaccination. This clonotype was sampled from a man aged 45 to 75 who received an inactivated influenza vaccine. In nucleotides, the CDR3 is TGTGCCAGCACCATACTGGGGAATCAGCCCCAGCATTTT. Protein sequence: CASTILGNQPQHF.